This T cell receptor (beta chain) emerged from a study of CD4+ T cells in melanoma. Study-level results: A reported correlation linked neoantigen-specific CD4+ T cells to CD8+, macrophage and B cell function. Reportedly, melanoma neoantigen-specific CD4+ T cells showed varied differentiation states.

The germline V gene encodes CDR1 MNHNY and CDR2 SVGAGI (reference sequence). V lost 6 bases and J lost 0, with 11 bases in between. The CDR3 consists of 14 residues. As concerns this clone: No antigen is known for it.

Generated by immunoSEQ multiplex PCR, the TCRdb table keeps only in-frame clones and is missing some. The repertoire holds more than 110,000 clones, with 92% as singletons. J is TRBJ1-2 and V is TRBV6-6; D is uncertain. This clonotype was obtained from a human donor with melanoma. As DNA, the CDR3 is TGTGCCAGCAGGACACCGGGATCTAACTATGGCTACACCTTC. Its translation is CASRTPGSNYGYTF.